The T cell receptor (beta chain) under discussion was sequenced for a study of blood T cells in healthy people across ages. Note on this clonotype: At one end the junction does not follow the germline gene, possibly because of a read error.

CDR1 and CDR2 from the germline V gene are SGHRS and YFSETQ. The CDR3 consists of 13 residues. The authors ran a second PCR of roughly 6 to 12 cycles using a sample-barcoded 5' primer and a J-beta primer mix. Each cDNA molecule received a tag from a template-switch adaptor that had 12 random nucleotides. Using its own MiXCR run on the 5' RACE reads, TCRdb lists one record per CDR3 protein. This sample carries just under 900,000 distinct CDR3 sequences, 25% to 35% of them seen once, and the ten largest clones take approximately 15%. V gene TRBV5-1 combines with J gene TRBJ1-4; weak D call: TRBD1 (5 bases). This receptor was obtained from a woman older than 75 in good health. The sample consisted of blood. Here the CDR3 reads CTSREGRGEKLFF. As DNA, the CDR3 is TGCACCAGCAGGGAAGGTCGAGGTGAAAAACTGTTTTTT.